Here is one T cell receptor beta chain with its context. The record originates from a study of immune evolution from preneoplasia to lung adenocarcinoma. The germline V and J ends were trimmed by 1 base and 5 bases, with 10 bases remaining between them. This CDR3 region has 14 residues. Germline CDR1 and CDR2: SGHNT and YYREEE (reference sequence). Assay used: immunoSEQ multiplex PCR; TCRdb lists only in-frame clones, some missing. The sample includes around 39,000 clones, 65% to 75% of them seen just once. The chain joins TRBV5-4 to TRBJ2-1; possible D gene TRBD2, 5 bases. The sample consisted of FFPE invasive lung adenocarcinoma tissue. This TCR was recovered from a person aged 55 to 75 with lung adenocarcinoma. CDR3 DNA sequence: TGTGCCAGCAGCTTGAAGTCTAGCCACAATGAGCAGTTCTTC. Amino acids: CASSLKSSHNEQFF.